This is a list of T cell receptor beta chains from one sample in a study of blood T cell repertoires in COVID-19. The table came from immunoSEQ multiplex PCR; TCRdb's copy has only in-frame clones and leaves some out. The sample carries about 160,000 clones, around 83% recorded once. Source material: peripheral blood. The receptors come from a man aged 40-49 years with acute or convalescent COVID-19. Each CDR3 is given without its conserved first and last residue.

j_gene: TRBJ1-2
v_gene: TRBV9
CDR3aa: ASSVVPEYGYT

j_gene: TRBJ2-1
v_gene: TRBV19
CDR3aa: ASSIGTLPEGEQF

j_gene: TRBJ1-6
v_gene: TRBV2
CDR3aa: ASSVVTYNSPLH

j_gene: TRBJ1-6
v_gene: TRBV18
CDR3aa: ASSEPSGDSPLH

j_gene: TRBJ1-2
v_gene: TRBV9
CDR3aa: ASSAQGFYGYT

j_gene: TRBJ1-2
v_gene: TRBV28
CDR3aa: ASTLGRGREGYT

j_gene: TRBJ2-6
v_gene: TRBV2
CDR3aa: ASRGRSGANVLT

j_gene: TRBJ1-1
v_gene: TRBV2
CDR3aa: ASSDQVWTEAF

j_gene: TRBJ1-3
v_gene: TRBV6-6
CDR3aa: ASRGQGIGNTIY

j_gene: TRBJ1-1
v_gene: TRBV2
CDR3aa: ASSQLEGARTEAF

j_gene: TRBJ1-1
v_gene: TRBV5-4
CDR3aa: ASSLVGGPIMNTEAF

j_gene: TRBJ2-7
v_gene: TRBV29-1
CDR3aa: SAAGDSYEQY

j_gene: TRBJ2-7
v_gene: TRBV6-5
CDR3aa: ASSYSFGGEQY

j_gene: TRBJ2-4
v_gene: TRBV2
CDR3aa: AGGTGRTIQY

j_gene: TRBJ2-6
v_gene: TRBV21-1
CDR3aa: ASSKGGDYSGANVLT

j_gene: TRBJ2-1
v_gene: TRBV7-8
CDR3aa: ASSSAGSGEKDEQF

j_gene: TRBJ2-7
v_gene: TRBV2
CDR3aa: ASSGRGYEQY

j_gene: TRBJ2-2
v_gene: TRBV24-1
CDR3aa: ATSDSTGFGPGELF

j_gene: TRBJ2-7
v_gene: TRBV6-5
CDR3aa: ASSREQGGYEQY

j_gene: TRBJ1-6
v_gene: TRBV4-3
CDR3aa: ASSQDQGGYNSPLH

j_gene: TRBJ2-7
v_gene: TRBV20-1
CDR3aa: SASDLVQGTYEQY

j_gene: TRBJ2-6
v_gene: TRBV5-1
CDR3aa: ASSLAQAPSGANVLT

j_gene: TRBJ1-3
v_gene: TRBV18
CDR3aa: ASSPEQGRSGNTIY

j_gene: TRBJ2-7
v_gene: TRBV19
CDR3aa: ASSIGTGGSYEQY

j_gene: TRBJ1-4
v_gene: TRBV28
CDR3aa: ASSLQGAWEKLF

j_gene: TRBJ1-1
v_gene: TRBV18
CDR3aa: ASSLRDRAEAF

j_gene: TRBJ2-5
v_gene: TRBV19
CDR3aa: ASSRQGRETQY

j_gene: TRBJ2-1
v_gene: TRBV5-1
CDR3aa: ASSLGSSGGREKQF

j_gene: TRBJ2-7
v_gene: TRBV15
CDR3aa: ATSNQDRGSYEQY

j_gene: TRBJ1-6
v_gene: TRBV6-1
CDR3aa: ASSESRSPLH

j_gene: TRBJ1-5
v_gene: TRBV7-3
CDR3aa: ASRLTGDSNQPQH

j_gene: TRBJ1-6
v_gene: TRBV29-1
CDR3aa: SVQTGGWDSPLH

j_gene: TRBJ1-6
v_gene: TRBV5-1
CDR3aa: ASSGPGQSGSPLH

j_gene: TRBJ1-3
v_gene: TRBV5-1
CDR3aa: ASSLDGGAPGNTIY

j_gene: TRBJ2-2
v_gene: TRBV7-3
CDR3aa: ASSLRSGQGASGELF

j_gene: TRBJ1-1
v_gene: TRBV29-1
CDR3aa: SVTGLGNTEAF

j_gene: TRBJ1-5
v_gene: TRBV9
CDR3aa: ASSSTGINQPQH

j_gene: TRBJ2-5
v_gene: TRBV5-6
CDR3aa: ASSFLGGDQETQY

j_gene: TRBJ2-5
v_gene: TRBV3-1/TRBV3-2
CDR3aa: ASSQVAARAETQY

j_gene: TRBJ2-5
v_gene: TRBV7-2
CDR3aa: ASSDGPRETQY

j_gene: TRBJ1-5
v_gene: TRBV6-1
CDR3aa: ASSDVGGNQPQH

j_gene: TRBJ2-7
v_gene: TRBV3-1/TRBV3-2
CDR3aa: ASSQWELSYEQY

j_gene: TRBJ2-3
v_gene: TRBV5-6
CDR3aa: ASSLAGGKDTQY

j_gene: TRBJ1-4
v_gene: TRBV5-5
CDR3aa: ASSLGQGRSNEKLF

j_gene: TRBJ2-1
v_gene: TRBV7-3
CDR3aa: ASSSSSSSGGAREQF